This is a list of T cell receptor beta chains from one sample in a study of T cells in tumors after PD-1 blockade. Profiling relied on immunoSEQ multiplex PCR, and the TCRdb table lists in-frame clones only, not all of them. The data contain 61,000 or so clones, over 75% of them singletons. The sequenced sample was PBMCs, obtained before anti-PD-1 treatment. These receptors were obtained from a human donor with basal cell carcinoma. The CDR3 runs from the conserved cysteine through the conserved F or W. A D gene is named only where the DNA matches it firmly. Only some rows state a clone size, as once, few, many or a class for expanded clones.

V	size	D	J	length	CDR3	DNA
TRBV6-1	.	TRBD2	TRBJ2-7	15	CASSFIAGGPDEQYF	TGTGCCAGCAGTTTCATAGCGGGGGGGCCCGACGAGCAGTACTTC
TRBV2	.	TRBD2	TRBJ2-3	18	CASTPNSGGAGSTDTQYF	TGTGCCAGCACTCCGAATAGCGGGGGGGCCGGTAGCACAGATACGCAGTATTTT
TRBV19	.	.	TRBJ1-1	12	CASSIGVTEAFF	TGTGCCAGTAGTATAGGGGTCACTGAAGCTTTCTTT
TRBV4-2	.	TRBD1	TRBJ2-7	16	CASSQVPGQDPYEQYF	TGTGCCAGCAGCCAAGTACCGGGACAGGACCCCTACGAGCAGTACTTC
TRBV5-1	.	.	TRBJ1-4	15	CASSLAVQGREKLFF	TGCGCCAGCAGCTTGGCCGTCCAGGGACGGGAAAAACTGTTTTTT
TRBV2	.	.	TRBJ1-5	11	CASKDSGPQHF	TGTGCCAGCAAAGACAGCGGGCCCCAGCATTTT
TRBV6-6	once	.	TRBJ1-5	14	CASSRTDGNQPQHF	TGTGCCAGCAGCCGGACAGATGGCAATCAGCCCCAGCATTTT
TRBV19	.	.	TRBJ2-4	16	CASSEGHHLAKNIQYF	TGTGCCAGTAGTGAGGGACACCACCTAGCCAAAAACATTCAGTACTTC
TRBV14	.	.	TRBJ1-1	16	CASSHLGDIGNTEAFF	TGTGCCAGCAGCCACCTAGGAGATATAGGGAACACTGAAGCTTTCTTT
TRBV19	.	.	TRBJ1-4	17	CASSILSQRGLNEKLFF	TGTGCCAGTAGTATATTGAGTCAGCGGGGGCTGAATGAAAAACTGTTTTTT
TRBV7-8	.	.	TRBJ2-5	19	CASSQIAPSILLNQETQYF	TGTGCCAGCAGCCAAATTGCACCCTCCATTTTATTGAACCAAGAGACCCAGTACTTC
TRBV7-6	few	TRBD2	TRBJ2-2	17	CASSSLAGATNTGELFF	TGTGCCAGCAGCTCACTAGCGGGGGCAACGAACACCGGGGAGCTGTTTTTT
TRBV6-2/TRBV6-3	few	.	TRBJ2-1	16	CASSYAVNLSYNEQFF	TGTGCCAGCAGTTACGCTGTAAATTTGTCCTACAATGAGCAGTTCTTC
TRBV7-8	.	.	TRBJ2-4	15	CASSYIGVGKNIQYF	TGTGCCAGCAGCTACATAGGGGTCGGCAAAAACATTCAGTACTTC
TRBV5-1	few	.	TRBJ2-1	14	CASSFPDLYNEQFF	TGCGCCAGCAGCTTTCCGGACTTGTACAATGAGCAGTTCTTC
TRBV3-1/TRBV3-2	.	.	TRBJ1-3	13	CASSHQSGNTIYF	TGTGCCAGCAGCCACCAAAGCGGAAACACCATATATTTT
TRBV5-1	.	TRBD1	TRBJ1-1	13	CASSIDRGTEAFF	TGCGCCAGCAGCATAGACAGGGGCACTGAAGCTTTCTTT
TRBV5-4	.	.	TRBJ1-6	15	CASQRGSSYNSPLHF	TGTGCCAGCCAGCGGGGGTCCTCCTATAATTCACCCCTCCACTTT
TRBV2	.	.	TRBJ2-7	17	CASSDGVVAVKRYEQYF	TGTGCCAGCAGTGATGGGGTTGTAGCGGTCAAAAGGTACGAGCAGTACTTC
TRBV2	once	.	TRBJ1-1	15	CASSFTPGQNTEAFF	TGTGCCAGCAGTTTTACCCCGGGACAGAACACTGAAGCTTTCTTT
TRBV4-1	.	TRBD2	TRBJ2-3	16	CASRNRASGREDTQYF	TGCGCCAGCAGGAATAGGGCTAGCGGAAGGGAGGATACGCAGTATTTT
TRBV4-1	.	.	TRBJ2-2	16	CASSQSLGRSPGELFF	TGCGCCAGCAGCCAATCCCTTGGGAGGTCTCCCGGGGAGCTGTTTTTT
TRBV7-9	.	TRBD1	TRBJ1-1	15	CASSPGQGISTEAFF	TGTGCCAGCAGCCCGGGACAGGGAATCTCCACTGAAGCTTTCTTT
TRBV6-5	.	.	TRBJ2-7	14	CASSYVGRSREQYF	TGTGCCAGCAGTTACGTAGGTAGATCGCGGGAGCAGTACTTC
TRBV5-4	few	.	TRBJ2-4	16	CASSLFTGQAKNIQYF	TGTGCCAGCAGCTTGTTCACAGGGCAAGCCAAAAACATTCAGTACTTC
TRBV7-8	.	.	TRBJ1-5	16	CASSTAGGASSRSQHF	TGTGCCAGCAGCACGGCGGGGGGGGCCTCTTCCCGCTCCCAGCATTTT
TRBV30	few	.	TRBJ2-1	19	CAWSPPGLEGGPFYNEQFF	TGTGCCTGGAGTCCCCCCGGGTTAGAGGGCGGGCCTTTCTACAATGAGCAGTTCTTC
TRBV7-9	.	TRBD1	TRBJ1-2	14	CASGLDRTNYGYTF	TGTGCCAGTGGATTGGACAGGACTAACTATGGCTACACCTTC
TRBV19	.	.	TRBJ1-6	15	CASSIRQTYNSPLHF	TGTGCCAGTAGTATCCGGCAGACATATAATTCACCCCTCCACTTT
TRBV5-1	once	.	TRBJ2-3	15	CASSLELQVADTQYF	TGCGCCAGCAGCTTGGAACTACAGGTAGCCGATACGCAGTATTTT
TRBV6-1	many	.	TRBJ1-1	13	CASSDRANTEAFF	TGTGCCAGCAGTGACAGGGCGAACACTGAAGCTTTCTTT
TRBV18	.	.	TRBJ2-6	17	CASSPRLISGRANVLTF	TGTGCCAGCTCACCAAGACTTATCTCTGGAAGGGCCAACGTCCTGACTTTC
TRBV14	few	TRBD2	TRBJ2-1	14	CASSLQRGRGEQFF	TGTGCCAGCAGCCTCCAGCGGGGGCGCGGGGAGCAGTTCTTC
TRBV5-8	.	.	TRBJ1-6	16	CASSDSRGSINSPLHF	TGTGCCAGCAGCGATTCAAGGGGCTCCATAAATTCACCCCTCCACTTT
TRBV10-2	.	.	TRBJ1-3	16	CASESYRVHFGNTIYF	TGCGCCAGCGAGTCTTACAGGGTACATTTTGGAAACACCATATATTTT
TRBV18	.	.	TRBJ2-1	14	CASSLGFSYNEQFF	TGTGCCAGCTCACTTGGCTTCTCCTACAATGAGCAGTTCTTC
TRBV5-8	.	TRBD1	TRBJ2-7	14	CASRSGQGYYEQYF	TGTGCCAGCAGGTCGGGACAGGGATACTACGAGCAGTACTTC